Below are 17 T cell receptor beta chains sequenced from a single sample in a study of shared clonotypes between healthy human individuals. The protocol was immunoSEQ multiplex PCR, while the TCRdb copy is restricted to in-frame clones and leaves out a portion. Found here are about 990,000 clones, 75% to 85% of them singletons; the top ten hold around 0.61%. Specimen: memory CD4+ T cells from PBMCs. Subset: CD45RA-negative fraction. All receptors derive from a man between 18 and 35 years old in good health. Some clones in this sample may be carry-over from other donors' samples.

V is TRBV7-9 and J is TRBJ1-4, with a weak D call TRBD1 (5 bases). Germline assignment: CDR1 SEHNR and CDR2 FQNEAQ (reference sequence). The CDR3 covers 16 residues. V gave up 6 bases and J gave up 4 bases, with 18 bases separating them. The CDR3 protein is CASSSKTGTDNEKLFF. The CDR3 DNA is TGTGCCAGCAGTTCCAAAACCGGGACGGATAATGAAAAACTGTTTTTT.

V is TRBV28 and J is TRBJ2-5; the D gene is possibly TRBD2 (5 bases). Germline-derived CDR1 and CDR2 are MDHEN and SYDVKM. Trimming cost V 5 bases and J 2 bases, with 15 bases left between them. This CDR3 contains 15 residues. The CDR3 spells CASSILGKVQETQYF. CDR3 coding DNA: TGTGCCAGCAGTATACTAGGAAAAGTTCAAGAGACCCAGTACTTC.

This rearrangement joins TRBV5-6 to TRBJ2-7; 8 bases map to TRBD2. Germline trimming cut 4 bases from V and 3 bases from J; bases unmatched to any gene: 6. Germline values: CDR1 SGHDT, CDR2 YYEEEE. The CDR3 runs 14 residues. The CDR3 protein is CASSPGGRFYEQYF. Here the CDR3 DNA reads TGTGCCAGCAGCCCGGGAGGGAGATTCTACGAGCAGTACTTC.

This clone was seen only a few times. V usage is TRBV5-4 and J usage is TRBJ2-3; 8 bases are shared with TRBD1. V gave up 4 bases and J gave up 6 bases; unmatched junction bases: 10. This CDR3 is 15 amino acids long. CDR1 and CDR2 (germline): SGHNT, YYREEE (reference sequence). CDR3: CASSTGTGAPDTQYF. The CDR3 nucleotides read TGTGCCAGCAGCACGGGGACAGGTGCTCCTGATACGCAGTATTTT.

This clone was seen more than once but under ten times. The chain uses TRBV10-2 and TRBJ2-5; D might be TRBD2 (6 bases). CDR3 length: 16 amino acids. Trimming cost V 6 bases and J 1 base, with 18 bases left between them. Germline V gene sequence: CDR1 WSHSY, CDR2 SAAADI. Here the CDR3 DNA reads TGCGCCAGCAGATTGGGGGGAGGAATGACCCAAGAGACCCAGTACTTC. As protein: CASRLGGGMTQETQYF.

Turning to this clone: This sequence is one base from a far larger clone and is likely a read error. The same CDR3 is also encoded by other DNA sequences in this sample. The chain combines TRBV5-1 with TRBJ2-1; D is undetermined. Trimming cost V 8 bases and J 0 bases, with 9 bases left between them. The CDR3 spans 13 residues. Germline CDR1 is SGHRS and CDR2 is YFSETQ. The CDR3 nucleotides read TGCGCCAGTAGGCCCGGCTCCTACAATGAGCAGTTCTTC. Amino acids: CASRPGSYNEQFF.

This clone was counted a few times. The sample contains more than one DNA sequence encoding this CDR3. The chain uses TRBV7-2 and TRBJ2-3, with a weak D call TRBD2 (5 bases). V was clipped by 5 bases and J by 2 bases, with 11 bases between them. This CDR3 is 14 amino acids long. The germline V gene has CDR1 SGHTA and CDR2 FQGNSA. The CDR3 here is CASSLTRDTDTQYF. The CDR3, as DNA: TGTGCCAGCAGCCTCACTCGGGACACAGATACGCAGTATTTT. The whole variable domain, remainder taken from reference TRBV7-2 and TRBJ2-3, is GAGVSQSPSNKVTEKGKDVELRCDPISGHTALYWYRQSLGQGLEFLIYFQGNSAPDKSGLPSDRFSAERTGGSVSTLTIQRTQQEDSAVYLCASSLTRDTDTQYFGPGTRLTVL.

The chain employs TRBV19 and TRBJ2-1; TRBD2 agrees at 7 bases. This CDR3 contains 15 residues. With 6 bases clipped from V and 3 bases from J, the junction kept 8 bases outside the gene matches. The germline V gene has CDR1 LNHDA and CDR2 SQIVND (reference sequence). CDR3 loop: CASRLAGLVYNEQFF. The DNA for the CDR3 is TGTGCCAGTAGGTTAGCGGGCCTTGTCTACAATGAGCAGTTCTTC.

Only one count was recorded for this clone. The J gene is TRBJ2-7, the V gene TRBV4-1, with D uncertain. Germline assignment: CDR1 MGHRA and CDR2 YSYEKL. The V and J ends lost 4 bases and 6 bases respectively, with 7 bases between them. There are 11 residues in the CDR3. CDR3 protein: CASSRDTEQYF. The CDR3 nucleotides are TGCGCCAGCAGCCGGGATACCGAGCAGTACTTC.

The chain carries TRBV15 and TRBJ2-7, with D possibly matching TRBD1 (5 bases). Trimming left V 3 bases short and J 3 bases short, with 9 bases between. Germline V lookup: CDR1 LNHNV, CDR2 YYDKDF (reference sequence). This CDR3 contains 13 residues. In DNA form, the CDR3 reads TGTGCCACCAGCAGGCGTCAGGGCTACGAGCAGTACTTC. It translates to CATSRRQGYEQYF.

A word on this clone: This sample also contains other DNA sequences that code for the same CDR3. The chain carries TRBV6-5 and TRBJ1-3; D gene unclear. Germline V gene data show CDR1 as MNHEY and CDR2 as SVGAGI. V was pared by 5 bases and J by 4 bases, with 3 bases between. The CDR3 covers 11 residues. CDR3 in DNA: TGTGCCAGCAGTAACGGAAACACCATATATTTT. Its protein is CASSNGNTIYF.

This rearrangement joins TRBV4-1 to TRBJ2-3; 8 bases agree with TRBD1. The trim removed 0 bases at V and 2 bases at J, leaving 13 bases unmatched. The CDR3 has 19 residues. Per germline, CDR1 MGHRA and CDR2 YSYEKL. CDR3 protein: CASSQDRGVETGVTDTQYF. CDR3 sequence (DNA): TGCGCCAGCAGCCAAGATAGGGGTGTAGAGACAGGGGTCACAGATACGCAGTATTTT.

Details on this clone: The same CDR3 also results from other DNA sequences found in this sample. The V and J genes are TRBV5-1 and TRBJ2-5; 9 nucleotides match TRBD1. This CDR3 region has 13 residues. The germline CDR1 and CDR2 sequences are SGHRS and YFSETQ. J gave up 5 bases and V 2 bases, and 1 base lay outside the gene matches. The DNA of the CDR3 is TGCGCCAGCAGCTTACAGGGGGCTGAGACCCAGTACTTC. Its protein is CASSLQGAETQYF.

Concerning this clone: This sample includes further DNA sequences coding for the same CDR3. J is TRBJ1-3 and V is TRBV20-1; no definite D call. CDR1 DFQATT and CDR2 SNEGSKA come from the germline V gene (reference sequence). This CDR3 spans 11 amino acids. V was clipped by 6 bases and J by 2 bases, with 5 bases between them. As DNA, the CDR3 is TGCAGTGCCAGTCCTGGAAACACCATATATTTT. As protein: CSASPGNTIYF.

The genes are TRBV7-2 and TRBJ2-3, with 10 bases aligning to TRBD2. With V trimmed by 6 bases and J by 4 bases, 7 bases remained unmatched. From germline, CDR1 is SGHTA and CDR2 FQGNSA. CDR3 length: 15 amino acids. The CDR3 region is CASSAGAGGADTQYF. In nucleotides, the CDR3 is TGTGCCAGCAGTGCGGGAGCGGGAGGGGCAGATACGCAGTATTTT.

The chain recombines TRBV28 with TRBJ1-5; D perhaps matches TRBD1 (5 bases). V was shortened by 2 bases and J by 7 bases, with 6 bases between the two germline ends. Per germline, CDR1 MDHEN and CDR2 SYDVKM. The CDR3 consists of 12 residues. For the CDR3, the DNA is TGTGCCAGCAGTTTAAGACAGCAGCCCCAGCATTTT. It specifies CASSLRQQPQHF. The full variable domain, in which reference TRBV28 and TRBJ1-5 provide the parts outside the CDR3, is DVKVTQSSRYLVKRTGEKVFLECVQDMDHENMFWYRQDPGLGLRLIYFSYDVKMKEKGDIPEGYSVSREKKERFSLILESASTNQTSMYLCASSLRQQPQHFGDGTRLSIL.

J is TRBJ2-1 and V is TRBV9, with 7 bases identical to TRBD1. V shed 2 bases, J shed 0 bases, and the junction held 5 bases outside the gene matches. Germline loops: CDR1 SGDLS, CDR2 YYNGEE. There are 16 residues in the CDR3. The CDR3 coding sequence is TGTGCCAGCAGCGTGGAAGGACAGGCCTCCTACAATGAGCAGTTCTTC. As protein: CASSVEGQASYNEQFF.